The rows below give T cell receptor beta chains drawn from one sample of a study of blood T cell repertoires in COVID-19. TCRdb's copy holds only in-frame clones and misses some; the assay was immunoSEQ multiplex PCR. The repertoire holds nearly 200,000 clones, with more than 70% as singletons. The source material was PBMCs or T cells enriched from blood (not recorded which). The receptors were sampled from a woman aged 18-29 years who had recovered from COVID-19. CDR3s include the opening cysteine and the closing phenylalanine or tryptophan. Fields, in order: clone size, V gene, J gene, D gene, CDR3 protein, CDR3 DNA. The D gene is left open where the match is weak. Size is omitted from some rows. Given values are once, few, many or a class for expanded clones.

clone size: .
V gene: TRBV24-1
J gene: TRBJ2-7
D gene: .
CDR3 protein: CATSRQGSYEQYF
CDR3 DNA: TGTGCCACCAGTCGTCAGGGATCCTACGAGCAGTACTTC

clone size: .
V gene: TRBV7-2
J gene: TRBJ2-7
D gene: .
CDR3 protein: CASSSSYYEQYF
CDR3 DNA: TGTGCCAGCAGCTCGTCGTACTACGAGCAGTACTTC

clone size: .
V gene: TRBV9
J gene: TRBJ1-3
D gene: .
CDR3 protein: CASSVGGHPIYF
CDR3 DNA: TGTGCCAGCAGCGTAGGCGGGCATCCCATATATTTT

clone size: .
V gene: TRBV27
J gene: TRBJ1-2
D gene: .
CDR3 protein: CASSLSANYGYTF
CDR3 DNA: TGTGCCAGCAGTCTGTCCGCTAACTATGGCTACACCTTC

clone size: .
V gene: TRBV30
J gene: TRBJ2-2
D gene: .
CDR3 protein: CAWSVRGTTGELFF
CDR3 DNA: TGTGCCTGGAGTGTACGGGGGACCACCGGGGAGCTGTTTTTT

clone size: .
V gene: TRBV2
J gene: TRBJ1-2
D gene: TRBD1
CDR3 protein: CASRGQGFNYGYTF
CDR3 DNA: TGTGCCAGCAGAGGACAGGGATTTAACTATGGCTACACCTTC

clone size: .
V gene: TRBV5-1
J gene: TRBJ1-1
D gene: .
CDR3 protein: CASSLGAGMNTEAFF
CDR3 DNA: TGCGCCAGCAGCTTGGGGGCAGGAATGAACACTGAAGCTTTCTTT

clone size: few
V gene: TRBV24-1
J gene: TRBJ1-2
D gene: .
CDR3 protein: CATSDLNYHQGYTF
CDR3 DNA: TGTGCCACCAGTGATTTGAATTACCACCAGGGCTACACCTTC

clone size: .
V gene: TRBV5-1
J gene: TRBJ1-6
D gene: .
CDR3 protein: CASSLARGDNSPLHF
CDR3 DNA: TGCGCCAGCAGCTTGGCCAGGGGAGATAATTCACCCCTCCACTTT

clone size: .
V gene: TRBV30
J gene: TRBJ1-3
D gene: .
CDR3 protein: CAWSVGGDTIYF
CDR3 DNA: TGTGCCTGGAGTGTCGGGGGGGACACCATATATTTT

clone size: few
V gene: TRBV2
J gene: TRBJ1-1
D gene: .
CDR3 protein: CASSAEVNTEAFF
CDR3 DNA: TGTGCCAGCAGTGCCGAGGTGAACACTGAAGCTTTCTTT

clone size: .
V gene: TRBV4-1
J gene: TRBJ1-6
D gene: TRBD1
CDR3 protein: CASSQTGTGTPPLHF
CDR3 DNA: TGCGCCAGCAGCCAAACCGGGACAGGGACGCCACCCCTCCACTTT

clone size: .
V gene: TRBV11-2
J gene: TRBJ2-3
D gene: .
CDR3 protein: CASSRNRDTQYF
CDR3 DNA: TGTGCCAGCAGCAGAAACCGGGATACGCAGTATTTT

clone size: .
V gene: TRBV18
J gene: TRBJ1-1
D gene: .
CDR3 protein: CASSPGKAAEAFF
CDR3 DNA: TGTGCCAGCTCCCCCGGTAAGGCGGCTGAAGCTTTCTTT

clone size: .
V gene: TRBV7-9
J gene: TRBJ2-5
D gene: TRBD1
CDR3 protein: CASRPDRDQTQYF
CDR3 DNA: TGTGCCAGCAGGCCCGACAGGGACCAGACCCAGTACTTC

clone size: few
V gene: TRBV20-1
J gene: TRBJ1-2
D gene: .
CDR3 protein: CSANYRDGYTF
CDR3 DNA: TGCAGTGCTAATTACAGGGATGGCTACACCTTC

clone size: .
V gene: TRBV27
J gene: TRBJ2-1
D gene: TRBD2
CDR3 protein: CASSLVAGTNEQFF
CDR3 DNA: TGTGCCAGCAGTTTAGTAGCGGGGACGAATGAGCAGTTCTTC

clone size: once
V gene: TRBV7-4
J gene: TRBJ2-5
D gene: .
CDR3 protein: CASTYVGTQYF
CDR3 DNA: TGTGCCAGCACCTACGTCGGGACCCAGTACTTC

clone size: .
V gene: TRBV19
J gene: TRBJ1-1
D gene: .
CDR3 protein: CASSNGGNTEAFF
CDR3 DNA: TGTGCCAGTAGTAACGGGGGGAACACTGAAGCTTTCTTT

clone size: .
V gene: TRBV7-3
J gene: TRBJ1-1
D gene: .
CDR3 protein: CASSLVGGGTEAFF
CDR3 DNA: TGTGCCAGCAGCTTGGTGGGGGGAGGAACTGAAGCTTTCTTT

clone size: .
V gene: TRBV5-1
J gene: TRBJ2-5
D gene: TRBD2
CDR3 protein: CASTIRGVETQYF
CDR3 DNA: TGCGCCAGCACCATCCGGGGGGTGGAGACCCAGTACTTC

clone size: .
V gene: TRBV6-2/TRBV6-3
J gene: TRBJ2-3
D gene: TRBD2
CDR3 protein: CASSYSAGLATDTQYF
CDR3 DNA: TGTGCCAGCAGTTACTCGGCGGGACTAGCGACAGATACGCAGTATTTT

clone size: once
V gene: TRBV27
J gene: TRBJ2-3
D gene: TRBD2
CDR3 protein: CASNTHGLAETDTQYF
CDR3 DNA: TGTGCCAGCAATACCCACGGGCTAGCGGAGACAGATACGCAGTATTTT

clone size: .
V gene: TRBV5-1
J gene: TRBJ1-1
D gene: .
CDR3 protein: CASSLGTRARGTEAFF
CDR3 DNA: TGCGCCAGCAGCTTAGGTACCAGGGCCCGTGGCACTGAAGCTTTCTTT

clone size: .
V gene: TRBV10-2
J gene: TRBJ1-2
D gene: TRBD1
CDR3 protein: CASSEDRGGYTF
CDR3 DNA: TGCGCCAGCAGTGAGGACAGGGGAGGCTACACCTTC

clone size: .
V gene: TRBV6-1
J gene: TRBJ1-1
D gene: .
CDR3 protein: CASSENRGRNTEAFF
CDR3 DNA: TGTGCCAGCAGTGAAAATAGGGGCCGGAACACTGAAGCTTTCTTT

clone size: .
V gene: TRBV28
J gene: TRBJ2-3
D gene: .
CDR3 protein: CASSFPSSGSNTDTQYF
CDR3 DNA: TGTGCCAGCAGTTTCCCTTCGTCAGGGTCCAACACAGATACGCAGTATTTT